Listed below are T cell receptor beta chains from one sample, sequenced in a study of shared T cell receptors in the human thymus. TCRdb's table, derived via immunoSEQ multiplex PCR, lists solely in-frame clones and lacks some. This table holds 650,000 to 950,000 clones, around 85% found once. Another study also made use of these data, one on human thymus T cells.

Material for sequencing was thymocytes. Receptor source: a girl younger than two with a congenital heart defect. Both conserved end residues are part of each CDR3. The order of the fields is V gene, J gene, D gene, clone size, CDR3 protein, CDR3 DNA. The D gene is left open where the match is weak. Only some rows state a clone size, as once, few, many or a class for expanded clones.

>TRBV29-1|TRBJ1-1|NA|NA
CSVEGGAGVAFF
TGCAGCGTTGAAGGAGGGGCAGGGGTTGCTTTCTTT
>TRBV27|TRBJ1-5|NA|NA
CASSLLGGNQPQHF
TGTGCCAGCAGTTTATTAGGGGGCAATCAGCCCCAGCATTTT
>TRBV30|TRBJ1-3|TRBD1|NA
CAWRTGQALNQPGGNTIYF
TGTGCCTGGAGGACCGGACAGGCCCTCAACCAACCAGGTGGAAACACCATATATTTT
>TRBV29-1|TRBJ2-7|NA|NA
CSVANRDTAGRTLYEQYF
TGCAGCGTTGCAAACAGAGATACGGCAGGCCGAACCCTCTACGAGCAGTACTTC
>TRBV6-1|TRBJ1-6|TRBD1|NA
CASRTRQGTNSPLHF
TGTGCCAGCAGGACCAGACAGGGGACCAATTCACCCCTCCACTTT
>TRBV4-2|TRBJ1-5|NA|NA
CASSQDGSEQMDQPQHF
TGTGCCAGCAGCCAAGACGGCTCCGAACAGATGGATCAGCCCCAGCATTTT
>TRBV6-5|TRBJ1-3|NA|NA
CASSRTASGNTIYF
TGTGCCAGCAGCCGGACAGCCTCTGGAAACACCATATATTTT
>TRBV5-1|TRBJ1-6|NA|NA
CASSLARVNHNSPLHF
TGCGCCAGCAGCTTGGCCAGGGTAAATCATAATTCACCCCTCCACTTT
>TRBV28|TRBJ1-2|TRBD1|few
CASSLYAGGHGYTF
TGTGCCAGCAGTTTATATGCAGGGGGCCATGGCTACACCTTC
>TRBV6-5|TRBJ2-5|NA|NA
CASSYWPLGAPETQYF
TGTGCCAGCAGTTACTGGCCACTTGGGGCTCCGGAGACCCAGTACTTC
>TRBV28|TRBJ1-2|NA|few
CASSFPPKIYGYTF
TGTGCCAGCAGTTTCCCCCCCAAAATCTATGGCTACACCTTC
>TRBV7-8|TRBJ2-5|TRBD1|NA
CASSLKTQHRDREVQETQYF
TGTGCCAGCAGCTTGAAGACGCAACACCGGGACAGGGAGGTCCAAGAGACCCAGTACTTC
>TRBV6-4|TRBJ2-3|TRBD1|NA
CASSPSGTGGDTQYF
TGTGCCAGCAGTCCCTCCGGGACAGGAGGAGATACGCAGTATTTT
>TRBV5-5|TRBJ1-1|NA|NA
CASSSRKLNTEAFF
TGTGCCAGCAGCTCCCGCAAGCTGAACACTGAAGCTTTCTTT
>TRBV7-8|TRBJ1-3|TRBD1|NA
CASSSSSDRDTIYF
TGTGCCAGCAGCTCAAGTTCAGACAGGGACACCATATATTTT
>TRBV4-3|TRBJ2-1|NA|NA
CASSQDLFDNEQFF
TGCGCCAGCAGCCAAGATCTCTTTGACAATGAGCAGTTCTTC
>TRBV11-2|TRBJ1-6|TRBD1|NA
CASSRQGNSPLHF
TGTGCCAGCAGTCGACAGGGTAATTCACCCCTCCACTTT
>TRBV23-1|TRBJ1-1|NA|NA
CASSQPGQRPLNLMNTEAFF
TGCGCCAGCAGTCAACCTGGACAGAGGCCCTTAAATCTAATGAACACTGAAGCTTTCTTT
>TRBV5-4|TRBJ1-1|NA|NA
CASSSNMQGPGGTEAFF
TGTGCCAGCAGCTCCAACATGCAGGGACCTGGGGGGACTGAAGCTTTCTTT
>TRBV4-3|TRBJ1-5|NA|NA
CASSQETATYSNQPQHF
TGCGCCAGCAGCCAAGAGACAGCCACCTATAGCAATCAGCCCCAGCATTTT
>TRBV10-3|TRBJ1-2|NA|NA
CAISDKERNYGYTF
TGTGCCATCAGTGATAAAGAGAGAAACTATGGCTACACCTTC
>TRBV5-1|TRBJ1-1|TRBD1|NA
CASSYGHSTGKGWNTEAFF
TGCGCCAGCAGCTACGGCCATTCGACAGGGAAGGGGTGGAACACTGAAGCTTTCTTT
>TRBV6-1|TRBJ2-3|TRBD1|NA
CASRDRGYTQYF
TGTGCCAGCAGAGACAGGGGGTATACGCAGTATTTT
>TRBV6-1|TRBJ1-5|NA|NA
CASTYSGNQPQHF
TGTGCCAGCACCTACAGTGGCAATCAGCCCCAGCATTTT
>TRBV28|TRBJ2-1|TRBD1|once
CASSLRRTGKDNEQFF
TGTGCCAGCAGTTTGCGACGGACAGGGAAAGACAATGAGCAGTTCTTC
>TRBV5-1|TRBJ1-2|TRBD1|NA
CASSSQGRDRAPYYGYTF
TGCGCCAGCAGCTCCCAGGGGAGAGACAGGGCGCCTTACTATGGCTACACCTTC
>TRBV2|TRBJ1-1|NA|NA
CASRPDTRAEAFF
TGTGCCAGCAGACCCGACACACGCGCTGAAGCTTTCTTT
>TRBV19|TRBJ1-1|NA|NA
CASSGQQGEAFF
TGTGCCAGTAGTGGCCAGCAGGGGGAAGCTTTCTTT
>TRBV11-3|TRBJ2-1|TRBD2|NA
CASSLAGGGNYNEQFF
TGTGCCAGCAGCCTCGCCGGCGGGGGGAACTACAATGAGCAGTTCTTC
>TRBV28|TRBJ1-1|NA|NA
CASGPEAFF
TGTGCCAGCGGGCCCGAAGCTTTCTTT
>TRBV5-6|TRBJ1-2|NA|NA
CASSLVGDRTF
TGTGCCAGCAGCTTGGTGGGAGATCGTACCTTC
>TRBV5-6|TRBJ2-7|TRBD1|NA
CASSLAPDRVDEQYF
TGTGCCAGCAGCTTGGCCCCGGACAGGGTCGACGAGCAGTACTTC
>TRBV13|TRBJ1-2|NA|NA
CASSLGRSDGYTF
TGTGCCAGCAGCTTAGGCCGGTCGGATGGCTACACCTTC
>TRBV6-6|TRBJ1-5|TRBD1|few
CASSSRDRGGNQPQHF
TGTGCCAGCAGTTCCCGGGACAGGGGTGGCAATCAGCCCCAGCATTTT
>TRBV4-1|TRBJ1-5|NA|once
CASSQDRIQPQHF
TGCGCCAGCAGCCAAGACAGAATTCAGCCCCAGCATTTT
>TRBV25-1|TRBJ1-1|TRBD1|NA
CASSEDRAAGTEAFF
TGTGCCAGCAGTGAAGACAGGGCTGCCGGGACTGAAGCTTTCTTT
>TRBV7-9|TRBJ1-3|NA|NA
CASSLGGRYTIYF
TGTGCCAGCAGCTTAGGGGGGCGTTACACCATATATTTT
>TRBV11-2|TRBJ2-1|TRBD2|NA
CASSLGPAGGHNEQFF
TGTGCCAGCAGCTTAGGTCCTGCGGGGGGGCACAATGAGCAGTTCTTC
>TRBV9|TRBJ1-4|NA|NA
CASSSLLYNEKLFF
TGTGCCAGCAGTTCACTTCTTTATAATGAAAAACTGTTTTTT
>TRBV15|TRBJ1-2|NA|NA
CATSRDRAMGGENYGYTF
TGTGCCACCAGCAGAGATCGAGCGATGGGGGGTGAGAACTATGGCTACACCTTC
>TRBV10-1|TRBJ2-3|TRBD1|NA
CASSFDRGGTDTQYF
TGCGCCAGCAGTTTTGACAGGGGCGGCACAGATACGCAGTATTTT
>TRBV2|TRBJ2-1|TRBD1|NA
CASSTTTGSGDNEQFF
TGTGCCAGCAGTACCACGACAGGGTCGGGTGACAATGAGCAGTTCTTC
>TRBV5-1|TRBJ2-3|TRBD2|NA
CASSLYRGGFADTQYF
TGCGCCAGCAGCTTGTACCGCGGGGGGTTCGCAGATACGCAGTATTTT
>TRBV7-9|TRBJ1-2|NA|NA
CASSTQGSDGYTF
TGTGCCAGCAGTACTCAGGGATCGGATGGCTACACCTTC
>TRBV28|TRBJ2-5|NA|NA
CASSLSAPKETQYF
TGTGCCAGCAGTTTGAGCGCGCCTAAAGAGACCCAGTACTTC
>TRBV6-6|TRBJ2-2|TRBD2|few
CASILSGTSTTGELFF
TGTGCCAGCATTCTGTCCGGGACTAGTACCACCGGGGAGCTGTTTTTT
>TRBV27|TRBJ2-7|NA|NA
CASSPQGIEQYF
TGTGCCAGCAGTCCCCAGGGGATCGAGCAGTACTTC
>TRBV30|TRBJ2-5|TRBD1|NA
CAWAAPIRDSQETQYF
TGTGCCTGGGCGGCGCCGATCCGGGACAGTCAAGAGACCCAGTACTTC
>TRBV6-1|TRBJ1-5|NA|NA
CASWRGFPPNQPQHF
TGTGCCAGCTGGCGAGGGTTCCCCCCCAATCAGCCCCAGCATTTT
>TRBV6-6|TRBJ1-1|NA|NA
CASRNRVEAFF
TGTGCCAGCAGGAACAGGGTAGAAGCTTTCTTT
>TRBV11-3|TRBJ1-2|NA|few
CASSFGGREGERALNYGYTF
TGTGCCAGCAGCTTTGGGGGGAGGGAGGGGGAGAGGGCATTGAACTATGGCTACACCTTC
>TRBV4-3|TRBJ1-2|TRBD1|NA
CASSQGVGQGYGYTF
TGCGCCAGCAGCCAAGGTGTCGGACAGGGCTATGGCTACACCTTC
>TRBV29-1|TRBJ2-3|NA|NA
CSVDSRGVSTDTQYF
TGCAGCGTTGATAGTCGCGGGGTAAGCACAGATACGCAGTATTTT
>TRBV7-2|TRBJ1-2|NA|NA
CASSAKGVADTYYGYTF
TGTGCCAGCAGCGCTAAAGGGGTGGCGGATACTTACTATGGCTACACCTTC